The rows below give T cell receptor beta chains drawn from one sample of a study of cytomegalovirus exposure and HLA in healthy donors. Assay: immunoSEQ multiplex PCR; the TCRdb copy retains only in-frame clones and omits some. This sample has a few hundred thousand clones, with approximately 79% found just once. Sequenced: PBMCs. The source of these receptors is a girl aged 2-10 years in good health and CMV-seronegative. CDR3s include the opening cysteine and the closing phenylalanine or tryptophan. The order of the fields is V gene, clone size, J gene, D gene, CDR3 DNA, CDR3 protein. The D gene is left open where the match is weak. A row's size may be missing; if present it is once, few, many or a size class.

V: TRBV7-9; size: few; J: TRBJ2-3; D: TRBD2; DNA: TGTGCCAGCAGCCTCAATAGCGGGAGTGATACGCAGTATTTT; CDR3: CASSLNSGSDTQYF
V: TRBV5-1; size: once; J: TRBJ1-2; D: TRBD1; DNA: TGCGCCAGCAGCTTGGACGGACAGGGAGGAGGGTATGGCTACACCTTC; CDR3: CASSLDGQGGGYGYTF
V: TRBV6-5; size: few; J: TRBJ2-7; D: NA; DNA: TGTGCCAGCAGTTACTATTGGCGGGGTACCTACGAGCAGTACTTC; CDR3: CASSYYWRGTYEQYF
V: TRBV2; size: NA; J: TRBJ2-3; D: TRBD2; DNA: TGTGCCAGCATCCCACTAGCGGGCACAGATACGCAGTATTTT; CDR3: CASIPLAGTDTQYF
V: TRBV7-2; size: NA; J: TRBJ2-7; D: TRBD2; DNA: TGTGCCAGCAGCTTAGCGGCCACTAGCGGGGGCTACGAGCAGTACTTC; CDR3: CASSLAATSGGYEQYF
V: TRBV19; size: once; J: TRBJ1-1; D: TRBD1; DNA: TGTGCCAGTAGTAAAAAAGCCGAGGGACAGGGGGCGCGTAGGACTGAAGCTTTCTTT; CDR3: CASSKKAEGQGARRTEAFF
V: TRBV7-9; size: few; J: TRBJ1-4; D: TRBD1; DNA: TGTGCCAGCAGCTCGACGGGCACAGGGGAGGAGGAAAAACTGTTTTTT; CDR3: CASSSTGTGEEEKLFF
V: TRBV5-4; size: NA; J: TRBJ2-3; D: NA; DNA: TGTGCCAGCAGCTTGTCAGGGGGCACAGATACGCAGTATTTT; CDR3: CASSLSGGTDTQYF
V: TRBV11-2; size: NA; J: TRBJ2-7; D: NA; DNA: TGTGCCAGCAGCTCGACAGCATACTCCTACGAGCAGTACTTC; CDR3: CASSSTAYSYEQYF
V: TRBV5-4; size: NA; J: TRBJ2-5; D: TRBD1; DNA: TGTGCCAGCAGGGCACAGGGGGTTGGTCGCCAAGAGACCCAGTACTTC; CDR3: CASRAQGVGRQETQYF
V: TRBV25-1; size: NA; J: TRBJ1-6; D: NA; DNA: TGTGCCAGCAGCCCGGATAATTCACCCCTCCACTTT; CDR3: CASSPDNSPLHF
V: TRBV2; size: NA; J: TRBJ2-1; D: NA; DNA: TGTGCCAGCAGGGAACCCCCAGCAGGGTCCAATGAGCAGTTCTTC; CDR3: CASREPPAGSNEQFF
V: TRBV27; size: NA; J: TRBJ2-7; D: NA; DNA: TGTGCCAGCAGTTTAGTACAGAGCTCCTACGAGCAGTACTTC; CDR3: CASSLVQSSYEQYF
V: TRBV6-1; size: NA; J: TRBJ2-7; D: NA; DNA: TGTGCCAGCAGTGAAGCTGGGGGGACCTACGAGCAGTACTTC; CDR3: CASSEAGGTYEQYF
V: TRBV5-1; size: NA; J: TRBJ2-7; D: TRBD1; DNA: TGCGCCAGCAGCTTAGGTCAGGGGGTGTACGAGCAGTACTTC; CDR3: CASSLGQGVYEQYF
V: TRBV6-5; size: NA; J: TRBJ2-2; D: TRBD1; DNA: TGTGCCAGCAGGGGACAGATCTTAACCGGGGAGCTGTTTTTT; CDR3: CASRGQILTGELFF
V: TRBV11-2; size: NA; J: TRBJ1-6; D: NA; DNA: TGTGCCAGCAGCTTACGCAGGGATAATAATTCACCCCTCCACTTT; CDR3: CASSLRRDNNSPLHF
V: TRBV6-5; size: NA; J: TRBJ2-3; D: TRBD1; DNA: TGTGCCAGCAGTCCTCCGGGACAGGGGGGTGATACGCAGTATTTT; CDR3: CASSPPGQGGDTQYF
V: TRBV5-1; size: NA; J: TRBJ2-5; D: NA; DNA: TGCGCCAGCAGCGGAGGCGAAATCACGACGGAGACCCAGTACTTC; CDR3: CASSGGEITTETQYF
V: TRBV5-1; size: few; J: TRBJ1-2; D: NA; DNA: TGCGCCAGCAGCTTGGCCAGGGCAGGGGTCGTTTATGGCTACACCTTC; CDR3: CASSLARAGVVYGYTF
V: TRBV5-1; size: NA; J: TRBJ2-1; D: TRBD2; DNA: TGCGCCAGCAGCCCCTCATACAGCGGGAGACGCAATGAGCAGTTCTTC; CDR3: CASSPSYSGRRNEQFF
V: TRBV6-4; size: once; J: TRBJ2-2; D: TRBD2; DNA: TGTGCCAGCAGAGGCCTAGCGGGCCCAAAGGGCAACACCGGGGAGCTGTTTTTT; CDR3: CASRGLAGPKGNTGELFF
V: TRBV2; size: NA; J: TRBJ2-5; D: NA; DNA: TGTGCCAGCTCCGTACTAGGTCAAGAGACCCAGTACTTC; CDR3: CASSVLGQETQYF
V: TRBV4-1; size: NA; J: TRBJ1-5; D: NA; DNA: TGCGCCAGCAGCCAAGTGGGTGTAAGGGGCCGTCAGCCCCAGCATTTT; CDR3: CASSQVGVRGRQPQHF
V: TRBV12-1; size: NA; J: TRBJ1-5; D: NA; DNA: TGTGCCAGCAGCTTTAGACAGGGGAATGTTAAGGGCAATCAGCCCCAGCATTTT; CDR3: CASSFRQGNVKGNQPQHF
V: TRBV19; size: NA; J: TRBJ1-1; D: NA; DNA: TGTGCCAGTAGTACGCGACCAGGGGCCTTGGAACGGGCTTTCTTT; CDR3: CASSTRPGALERAFF
V: TRBV9; size: NA; J: TRBJ1-2; D: TRBD1; DNA: TGTGCCAGCAGCTATACAGGGGACTATGGCTACACCTTC; CDR3: CASSYTGDYGYTF
V: TRBV18; size: NA; J: TRBJ2-7; D: NA; DNA: TGTGCCAGCTCACCACGGGACACCTACGAGCAGTACTTC; CDR3: CASSPRDTYEQYF
V: TRBV10-3; size: NA; J: TRBJ2-3; D: TRBD2; DNA: TGTGCCATCAGTGAGCGTATACTAGCGGGGGGCCGCACAGATACGCAGTATTTT; CDR3: CAISERILAGGRTDTQYF
V: TRBV6-6; size: NA; J: TRBJ1-4; D: NA; DNA: TGTGCCAGCAGCCCCTCAGCAACTAATGAAAAACTGTTTTTT; CDR3: CASSPSATNEKLFF
V: TRBV7-2; size: NA; J: TRBJ2-7; D: NA; DNA: TGTGCCAGCAGCTTCGATCCCATCGGCGAGCAGTACTTC; CDR3: CASSFDPIGEQYF
V: TRBV7-9; size: NA; J: TRBJ1-3; D: TRBD1; DNA: TGTGCCAGCAGCTTAGGTCTACAGGGGAAGGTACACACCATATATTTT; CDR3: CASSLGLQGKVHTIYF
V: TRBV30; size: few; J: TRBJ1-2; D: NA; DNA: TGTGCCTGGAGGGGGACATCCGGGAACAAGAACGGGGATGGCTACACCTTC; CDR3: CAWRGTSGNKNGDGYTF
V: TRBV5-4; size: NA; J: TRBJ2-1; D: NA; DNA: TGTGCCAGCAGCTTGTTTGAGCGGCTAAACAATGAGCAGTTCTTC; CDR3: CASSLFERLNNEQFF
V: TRBV2; size: NA; J: TRBJ2-1; D: NA; DNA: TGTGCCAGCAGTGTATTGGCTCCCGCTGAGCAGTTCTTC; CDR3: CASSVLAPAEQFF
V: TRBV7-9; size: NA; J: TRBJ1-3; D: NA; DNA: TGTGCCAGCAGCTTAGATGGGGGGGCTGGAAACACCATATATTTT; CDR3: CASSLDGGAGNTIYF
V: TRBV6-5; size: NA; J: TRBJ1-3; D: NA; DNA: TGTGCCAGCAGCGCGACAAAGGTGACCACCATATATTTT; CDR3: CASSATKVTTIYF
V: TRBV11-1; size: NA; J: TRBJ2-1; D: TRBD2; DNA: TGTGCCAGCAGCACTAGCGGGGGGGCCTTCAATGAGCAGTTCTTC; CDR3: CASSTSGGAFNEQFF
V: TRBV27; size: NA; J: TRBJ2-7; D: NA; DNA: TGTGCCAGCAGCCCCGACTACTACGAGCAGTACTTC; CDR3: CASSPDYYEQYF
V: TRBV2; size: once; J: TRBJ2-1; D: TRBD2; DNA: TGTGCCAGCAGCCCCGGGTCCAGGTCGGGGCCACTAGCGGGGGACGAGCAGTTCTTC; CDR3: CASSPGSRSGPLAGDEQFF
V: TRBV11-2; size: NA; J: TRBJ1-3; D: TRBD1; DNA: TGTGCCAGCAGCCCAAACAGGGGAGGTAGAACTGGAAACACCATATATTTT; CDR3: CASSPNRGGRTGNTIYF
V: TRBV10-3; size: NA; J: TRBJ2-2; D: NA; DNA: TGTGCCGCCCGAGCTGGGGGCCTTATGACCGGGGAGCTGTTTTTT; CDR3: CAARAGGLMTGELFF